Following are 21 T cell receptor beta chains from one sample sequenced in a study of blood T cell repertoires in COVID-19. Clones were read by immunoSEQ multiplex PCR, and TCRdb kept only the in-frame ones, dropping some. The sample records around 300,000 clones, about 88% being singletons. Sequenced input: peripheral blood. The source of these receptors is a woman in her sixties or seventies with COVID-19, enrolled during active disease.

This clone was observed once. This chain joins TRBV19 and TRBJ2-2; 10 positions agree with TRBD1. The trim removed 9 bases at V and 4 bases at J, leaving 2 bases unmatched. The CDR3 runs 13 residues. CDR1 and CDR2 (germline): LNHDA, SQIVND (reference sequence). The CDR3 region has the DNA TGTGCCAGCCGGACAGGGGGCACCGGGGAGCTGTTTTTT. This translates into CASRTGGTGELFF.

The chain employs TRBV10-3 and TRBJ2-7; D is unresolved. The CDR3 length is 11 residues. V was trimmed by 5 bases and J by 1 base, leaving 3 bases between them. Per germline, CDR1 ENHRY and CDR2 SYGVKD. CDR3: CAISSSYEQYF. Here the CDR3 DNA reads TGTGCCATCAGTTCTTCCTACGAGCAGTACTTC.

The chain carries TRBV7-2 and TRBJ2-1, with TRBD2 matching 9 bases. The CDR3 length is 15 residues. The germline V gene encodes CDR1 SGHTA and CDR2 FQGNSA. The V and J ends lost 3 bases and 2 bases, in that order; junction bases with no gene match: 2. DNA for the CDR3: TGTGCCAGCAGCTTGGCGGGGGGGACCTACAATGAGCAGTTCTTC. It is translated as CASSLAGGTYNEQFF.

The CDR3 DNA follows: TGTGCCAGCAGCCAAGAAAGGCTAGGGGATCGGCAGTTCTTC. Translation: CASSQERLGDRQFF. This rearrangement joins TRBV4-2 to TRBJ2-1; D perhaps matches TRBD1 (5 bases). V lost 0 bases to trimming and J lost 12 bases, with 15 bases between them. Germline assignment: CDR1 LGHNA and CDR2 YNFKEQ. The CDR3 loop spans 14 amino acids.

This clone was observed a single time. The chain has TRBV15 and TRBJ1-5; no firm D call. The CDR3 runs 12 residues. The germline CDR1 and CDR2 sequences are LNHNV and YYDKDF (reference sequence). The V end lost 3 bases, the J end lost 4 bases, and 4 bases lay between the germline ends. CDR3 sequence reads: CATSSPNQPQHF. The CDR3 nucleotides are TGTGCCACCAGCAGTCCTAATCAGCCCCAGCATTTT.

This clone was recorded only once. The chain is built from TRBV7-9 and TRBJ2-3; TRBD1 matches at 9 bases. In germline, CDR1 is SEHNR, CDR2 FQNEAQ (reference sequence). The CDR3 is 15 amino acids. V lost 5 bases and J lost 5; bases outside the gene matches: 8. As DNA, the CDR3 is TGTGCCAGCAGCCCTGGACAGGGGTGGGTAGATACGCAGTATTTT. Translating it yields CASSPGQGWVDTQYF.

CDR3 region: CASSITLAPSYEQYF. In DNA, the CDR3 is TGTGCCAGCAGTATCACACTAGCGCCCTCCTACGAGCAGTACTTC. The rearrangement links TRBV6-5 to TRBJ2-7; 7 bases line up with TRBD2. The CDR3 contains 15 residues. Germline V gives CDR1 MNHEY, CDR2 SVGAGI. With V trimmed by 5 bases and J by 0 bases, 7 bases remained unmatched.

This sequence joins TRBV27 and TRBJ2-2; D gene ambiguous. The CDR3 covers 12 residues. V lost 3 bases and J 7 bases, leaving 6 bases between the germline ends. CDR1 and CDR2 from the germline V gene are MNHEY and SMNVEV (reference sequence). CDR3 region: CASSFLGGELFF. CDR3 DNA: TGTGCCAGCAGTTTCCTCGGCGGGGAGCTGTTTTTT.

The DNA of the CDR3 is TGTGCCAGTAGTAGAGGGACAGGGGGAAATCAGCCCCAGCATTTT. Its protein is CASSRGTGGNQPQHF. The chain employs TRBV19 and TRBJ1-5; TRBD1 matches at 11 bases. V lost 4 bases to trimming and J lost 4 bases; unmatched junction nucleotides: 3. Germline CDR1 and CDR2: LNHDA and SQIVND (reference sequence). The CDR3 is 15 residues long.

This clone was seen once. This rearrangement joins TRBV9 to TRBJ2-7, with TRBD1 as a possible D gene (5 bases). The CDR3 spans 16 residues. The V gene lost 0 bases and the J gene lost 0 bases, with 13 bases spanning the gap. The germline CDR1 and CDR2 sequences are SGDLS and YYNGEE. CDR3 sequence: CASSVGGRAHSYEQYF. The CDR3 DNA reads TGTGCCAGCAGCGTAGGGGGCAGGGCCCACTCCTACGAGCAGTACTTC. The full variable domain, rest sourced from reference TRBV9 and TRBJ2-7, is DSGVTQTPKHLITATGQRVTLRCSPRSGDLSVYWYQQSLDQGLQFLIQYYNGEERAKGNILERFSAQQFPDLHSELNLSSLELGDSALYFCASSVGGRAHSYEQYFGPGTRLTVT.

This sequence joins TRBV5-4 and TRBJ2-7; 9 bases agree with TRBD1. Looked up from germline, CDR1 is SGHNT and CDR2 is YYREEE (reference sequence). This CDR3 comprises 15 residues. J was trimmed by 2 bases and V by 2 bases; bases with no gene match: 5. The CDR3 reads CASSFGGQGTYEQYF. The CDR3 DNA is TGTGCCAGCAGCTTTGGGGGACAGGGCACCTACGAGCAGTACTTC.

V and J are TRBV2 and TRBJ1-1, with a possible D match to TRBD1 (6 bases). The germline V gene encodes CDR1 SNHLY and CDR2 FYNNEI. CDR3 size: 14 residues. Trimming left V 2 bases short and J 10 bases short, with 17 bases between. CDR3 region: CASSELMGARAAFF. The DNA of the CDR3 is TGTGCCAGCAGTGAATTAATGGGGGCCAGGGCAGCTTTCTTT.

In DNA, the CDR3 is TGTGCCAGCAGCCCGTGGACAGGGGGAACTGAAGCTTTCTTT. Protein sequence: CASSPWTGGTEAFF. This chain connects TRBV3-1 (or the pseudogene TRBV3-2) to TRBJ1-1; 10 positions match TRBD1. The ends lost 4 bases at V and 5 bases at J; junction bases unmatched: 4. Germline-derived CDR1 and CDR2 are LGHDT and YNNKEL (reference sequence). This CDR3 region has 14 residues.

V is TRBV28 and J is TRBJ1-1, with D maybe TRBD1 (5 bases). CDR3 size: 13 residues. Germline CDR1 and CDR2: MDHEN and SYDVKM. V gave up 6 bases and J gave up 5 bases, with 13 bases separating them. This CDR3 reads CASSAERGTEAFF. DNA for the CDR3: TGTGCCAGCAGCGCCGAAAGGGGAACTGAAGCTTTCTTT.

The chain joins TRBV27 to TRBJ2-1; TRBD2 aligns across 8 bases. This CDR3 comprises 17 residues. The germline V gene has CDR1 MNHEY and CDR2 SMNVEV (reference sequence). J was trimmed by 5 bases and V by 1 base; bases with no gene match: 10. The CDR3 loop is CASSLLAGPRFDNEQFF. The CDR3 coding sequence is TGTGCCAGCAGTTTATTAGCGGGGCCTCGCTTCGACAATGAGCAGTTCTTC.

Only one count was recorded for this clone. The chain has TRBV7-9 and TRBJ1-2; 7 bases agree with TRBD1. Germline trimming cut 5 bases from V and 8 bases from J; bases unmatched to any gene: 5. The CDR3 totals 12 residues. CDR1 is SEHNR, CDR2 FQNEAQ, per germline (reference sequence). The CDR3 sequence: CASSQTGLGYTF. The CDR3 region has the DNA TGTGCCAGCAGCCAGACAGGGCTCGGCTACACCTTC. Using reference TRBV7-9 and TRBJ1-2 for the parts outside the CDR3, the full variable domain is DTGVSQNPRHKITKRGQNVTFRCDPISEHNRLYWYRQTLGQGPEFLTYFQNEAQLEKSRLLSDRFSAERPKGSFSTLEIQRTEQGDSAMYLCASSQTGLGYTFGSGTRLTVV.

This sequence joins TRBV28 and TRBJ1-2, with D possibly TRBD1 on 6 matching bases. There are 10 residues in the CDR3. V was cut by 8 bases and J by 12 bases, with 13 bases left in between. Germline V gives CDR1 MDHEN, CDR2 SYDVKM. CDR3 loop: CASGRQDNTF. The CDR3 DNA reads TGTGCCAGCGGTCGACAGGACAACACCTTC.

The rearrangement links TRBV7-2 to TRBJ2-2; the match to TRBD2 covers 7 bases. V gave up 2 bases and J gave up 5 bases; unmatched junction bases: 11. The CDR3 runs to 17 residues. Germline V lookup: CDR1 SGHTA, CDR2 FQGNSA. In nucleotides, the CDR3 is TGTGCCAGCAGCTTAAGGGGAGCGGGGACGGTGACCGGGGAGCTGTTTTTT. Translation gives CASSLRGAGTVTGELFF.

The rearrangement uses TRBV4-2 and TRBJ2-7; D gene uncertain. Germline V lookup: CDR1 LGHNA, CDR2 YNFKEQ. V was pared by 0 bases and J by 4 bases, with 10 bases between. There are 14 residues in the CDR3. CDR3 protein: CASSQEGQEYEQYF. The CDR3 coding sequence is TGTGCCAGCAGCCAAGAGGGCCAGGAATACGAGCAGTACTTC.

V and J are TRBV19 and TRBJ1-3; D gene unclear. V shed 6 bases and J shed 2 bases, with 17 bases lying between them. The CDR3 sequence is 16 residues long. Looked up from germline, CDR1 is LNHDA and CDR2 is SQIVND (reference sequence). In DNA form, the CDR3 reads TGTGCCAGTAGCCAAGATGGACTTTTAGCTGGAAACACCATATATTTT. This sequence encodes CASSQDGLLAGNTIYF.

J is TRBJ2-1 and V is TRBV7-9, with TRBD2 matching over 9 bases. Germline CDR1 SEHNR, CDR2 FQNEAQ (reference sequence). Trimming cost V 5 bases and J 3 bases; bases outside gene matches: 8. The CDR3 is 16 amino acids. CDR3: CASSPAVAGDYNEQFF. The CDR3 nucleotides are TGTGCCAGCAGCCCCGCAGTAGCGGGGGACTACAATGAGCAGTTCTTC.